Listed here are 32 T cell receptor beta chains from one sample, sequenced in a study of T cell responses to AZD1222 COVID-19 vaccine. TCRdb's table, derived via immunoSEQ multiplex PCR, lists solely in-frame clones and lacks some. The table has 150,000 to 200,000 clones, just under 95% seen once; the top ten hold roughly 0.9%. The specimen was peripheral blood, collected on day 0 of AZD1222 vaccination. The receptors here all came from an adult in good health.

Here the CDR3 DNA reads TGTGCCAGTAGTATTAAGGGCCAGTGGAACACTGAAGCTTTCTTT. It codes for CASSIKGQWNTEAFF. The chain links TRBV19 to TRBJ1-1; D not resolved. Trimming left V 3 bases short and J 1 base short, with 12 bases between. The length of the CDR3 is 15 residues. Per germline, CDR1 LNHDA and CDR2 SQIVND (reference sequence).

The chain carries TRBV9 and TRBJ1-5; TRBD1 might be the D (5 bases). With 0 bases removed from V and 4 bases from J, the gap between germline ends came to 11 bases. This CDR3 has 15 amino acids. CDR1 is SGDLS, CDR2 YYNGEE, per germline. The CDR3 reads CASSVEGQGNQPQHF. The CDR3 nucleotides are TGTGCCAGCAGCGTAGAGGGGCAAGGTAATCAGCCCCAGCATTTT.

V usage is TRBV11-3 and J usage is TRBJ2-7; weak D call: TRBD1 (6 bases). The CDR3 contains 17 residues. V lost 3 bases and J 0 bases, leaving 18 bases between the germline ends. Looked up from germline, CDR1 is SGHNT and CDR2 is YENEEA. The CDR3: CASSFSARDTGSYEQYF. The DNA of the CDR3 is TGTGCCAGCAGCTTTTCGGCTCGGGACACTGGCTCCTACGAGCAGTACTTC.

The gene calls are TRBV30 and TRBJ1-2; no firm D call. The ends were cut back, 7 bases at V and 5 bases at J, with 8 bases in the middle. Germline V gene sequence: CDR1 GTSNPN, CDR2 SVGIG (reference sequence). This CDR3 is 10 amino acids long. The CDR3 DNA is TGTGCCTCAGGAGGATATGGCTACACCTTC. It encodes CASGGYGYTF. Variable domain in full (rest from reference TRBV30 and TRBJ1-2): SQTIHQWPATLVQPVGSPLSLECTVEGTSNPNLYWYRQAAGRGLQLLFYSVGIGQISSEVPQNLSASRPQDRQFILSSKKLLLSDSGFYLCASGGYGYTFGSGTRLTVV.

This chain links TRBV7-9 with TRBJ1-6; D is unresolved. V lost 3 bases and J lost 0, with 18 bases in between. From germline, CDR1 is SEHNR and CDR2 FQNEAQ (reference sequence). The CDR3 contains 19 residues. For the CDR3, the DNA is TGTGCCAGCAGCTTCTTGGTAGGCGGGAGGAGCTCCTATAATTCACCCCTCCACTTT. As protein: CASSFLVGGRSSYNSPLHF.

V usage is TRBV3-1 (or the pseudogene TRBV3-2) and J usage is TRBJ1-1; 7 bases line up with TRBD1. The CDR3 extends over 13 amino acids. The junction had 9 bases not matched to a gene; V was cut back by 4 bases and J by 10 bases. CDR1 and CDR2 (germline): LGHDT, YNNKEL (reference sequence). The CDR3 coding sequence is TGTGCCAGCAGCCCGGACAGGATCGTGGGAGCTTTCTTT. Its protein is CASSPDRIVGAFF.

DNA for the CDR3: TGTGCCAGCAGTCTAGCGGGGGTTTACAATGAGCAGTTCTTC. Its translation: CASSLAGVYNEQFF. The V call is TRBV6-2 or TRBV6-3, the J call TRBJ2-1; 10 bases are shared with TRBD2. J lost 4 bases, V lost 5 bases, and 2 bases had no gene match. CDR3 size: 14 residues. Germline V gene data show CDR1 as MNHEY and CDR2 as SVGEGT.

The chain links TRBV5-1 to TRBJ1-1, with D hard to call. CDR1 and CDR2 from the germline V gene are SGHRS and YFSETQ. Trimming removed 4 bases at V and 7 bases at J, with 17 bases between. The CDR3 runs to 14 residues. The CDR3, as DNA: TGCGCCAGCAGCGCCCGGGCCGACGGGGTTGAAGCTTTCTTT. Translation gives CASSARADGVEAFF.

The rearrangement joins TRBV2 to TRBJ1-1; TRBD1 is a possible D gene (6 bases). V was shortened by 7 bases and J by 0 bases, with 15 bases between the two germline ends. The CDR3 totals 15 residues. Germline-derived CDR1 and CDR2 are SNHLY and FYNNEI. The CDR3 spells CASKAQGTVNTEAFF. The CDR3 DNA is TGTGCCAGCAAGGCTCAGGGGACCGTGAACACTGAAGCTTTCTTT.

CDR3 region: CASSIAGLGGGESPLHF. In nucleotides, the CDR3 is TGTGCCAGCTCTATCGCAGGGTTAGGAGGGGGAGAGTCACCCCTCCACTTT. J is TRBJ1-6 and V is TRBV27; D might be TRBD1 (6 bases). The germline V and J ends were trimmed by 8 bases and 10 bases, with 27 bases remaining between them. CDR3 size: 17 residues. Germline V gene data show CDR1 as MNHEY and CDR2 as SMNVEV (reference sequence).

The chain is built from TRBV6-5 and TRBJ1-2; D is ambiguous. V dropped 6 bases and J dropped 0 bases, with 8 bases sitting between them. Germline-derived CDR1 and CDR2 are MNHEY and SVGAGI. CDR3 length: 13 amino acids. The CDR3 protein is CASRNSPNYGYTF. The CDR3 nucleotides read TGTGCCAGCAGAAACAGTCCTAACTATGGCTACACCTTC.

The chain recombines TRBV6-5 with TRBJ2-2, with D possibly being TRBD1 (6 bases). Trimming pared 4 bases from V and 3 bases from J, leaving 15 bases between. The CDR3 runs 16 residues. Germline V gene sequence: CDR1 MNHEY, CDR2 SVGAGI. In DNA form, the CDR3 reads TGTGCCAGCAGTTCCGTGACAGGCAGGGACACCGGGGAGCTGTTTTTT. Protein sequence: CASSSVTGRDTGELFF.

This clone was observed a single time. The V and J genes are TRBV18 and TRBJ1-5; 11 bases line up with TRBD1. Germline CDR1 KGHSH, CDR2 LQKENI. This CDR3 has 15 residues. Losses at the gene ends were 0 bases for V and 6 bases for J; bases not matched to a gene: 1. CDR3 loop: CASSPPDRGPQPQHF. The CDR3 DNA reads as TGTGCCAGCTCACCACCGGACAGGGGGCCTCAGCCCCAGCATTTT.

V gene TRBV27 combines with J gene TRBJ2-7, with TRBD1 matching 8 bases. The CDR3 extends over 15 amino acids. CDR1 MNHEY and CDR2 SMNVEV come from the germline V gene (reference sequence). V shed 5 bases and J 5 bases; nucleotides not matched to a gene: 11. Written as DNA, the CDR3 is TGTGCCAGCAGTCCTCAGAACAGGGGGGCCCACGAGCAGTACTTC. It yields the protein CASSPQNRGAHEQYF.

This clone has a single count. V gene TRBV5-1 combines with J gene TRBJ2-1; tentatively, D is TRBD2 (6 bases). The V gene lost 2 bases and the J gene lost 15 bases, with 18 bases spanning the gap. The CDR3 consists of 13 residues. Germline CDR1 and CDR2: SGHRS and YFSETQ. CDR3 in DNA: TGCGCCAGCAGCTTCGAGAGGCGGGGCTCGGGGTTCTTC. Residues: CASSFERRGSGFF.

The rearrangement uses TRBV29-1 and TRBJ1-1, with TRBD1 matching 7 bases. CDR1 and CDR2 (germline): SQVTM, ANQGSEA. The CDR3 runs 14 residues. After removal of 6 bases from V and 3 bases from J, the junction contained 10 bases not matched to a gene. CDR3: CSVVGTDIYTEAFF. The CDR3, as DNA: TGCAGCGTGGTGGGGACAGACATTTACACTGAAGCTTTCTTT.

This chain links TRBV11-3 with TRBJ1-1; D remains unclear. The CDR3 extends over 13 amino acids. Germline CDR1 and CDR2: SGHNT and YENEEA. V shed 4 bases and J shed 10 bases, with 16 bases lying between them. CDR3 in amino acids: CASSSERYLGAFF. CDR3 DNA sequence: TGTGCCAGCAGCTCCGAGAGGTACCTGGGAGCTTTCTTT.

This clone was recorded only once. The chain links TRBV27 to TRBJ2-1; no clear D. V lost 6 bases and J lost 4, with 16 bases in between. The CDR3 length is 15 residues. Per germline, CDR1 MNHEY and CDR2 SMNVEV (reference sequence). The CDR3 DNA sequence: TGTGCCAGCAGCCCGCGACCCGTCAAATACAATGAGCAGTTCTTC. Translation: CASSPRPVKYNEQFF.

The rearrangement joins TRBV25-1 to TRBJ2-1; TRBD2 aligns across 13 bases. J lost 6 bases, V lost 5 bases, and 10 bases had no gene match. The germline V gene has CDR1 MGHDK and CDR2 SYGVNS. The CDR3 is 17 amino acids. CDR3 bases: TGTGCCAGCAGTTATGGACTAGCGGGGGAGGGTGTCAATGAGCAGTTCTTC. Translating gives CASSYGLAGEGVNEQFF.

The chain uses TRBV5-8 and TRBJ1-6; D gene ambiguous. The CDR3 runs 13 residues. The germline V gene encodes CDR1 SGHTS and CDR2 YDEGEE. The V end was cut by 0 bases, the J end by 3 bases, with 1 base between. The chain's CDR3 is CASSLDYNSPLHF. Here the CDR3 DNA reads TGTGCCAGCAGCTTGGACTATAATTCACCCCTCCACTTT.

This clone was detected once. V gene TRBV5-5 combines with J gene TRBJ2-2; 7 nucleotides align to TRBD1. Per germline, CDR1 SGHKS and CDR2 YYEKEE (reference sequence). The CDR3 loop spans 16 amino acids. After removal of 2 bases from V and 5 bases from J, the junction contained 9 bases not matched to a gene. The CDR3 region has the DNA TGTGCCAGCAGCTTCCTTCACAGGGGAGCGACCGGGGAGCTGTTTTTT. This encodes CASSFLHRGATGELFF.

This clone was found once. The chain uses TRBV7-2 and TRBJ2-7, with D possibly being TRBD1 or TRBD2 (5 bases each). The CDR3 sequence is 15 residues long. Germline CDR1 is SGHTA and CDR2 is FQGNSA. Trimming took 5 bases from V and 2 from J, leaving 16 bases between them. Here the CDR3 reads CASSPQIRDPYEQYF. The CDR3 DNA follows: TGTGCCAGCAGCCCACAAATCCGGGACCCCTACGAGCAGTACTTC.

The chain employs TRBV7-9 and TRBJ1-5; D is ambiguous. The CDR3 loop spans 16 amino acids. Germline CDR1 is SEHNR and CDR2 is FQNEAQ (reference sequence). The V and J ends lost 1 base and 4 bases respectively, with 14 bases between them. The CDR3 DNA reads as TGTGCCAGCAGCTTAGGAGGTTCGGCAGCAAATCAGCCCCAGCATTTT. Its protein product is CASSLGGSAANQPQHF.

The chain uses TRBV19 and TRBJ1-2; D may be TRBD1 (6 bases). The germline V and J ends were trimmed by 6 bases and 8 bases, with 19 bases remaining between them. CDR3 length equals 14 residues. Germline V gives CDR1 LNHDA, CDR2 SQIVND (reference sequence). The CDR3 region has the DNA TGTGCCAGTAGAATCGAACAGGGCCAGGGAGGCTACACCTTC. Its protein product is CASRIEQGQGGYTF.

CDR3 loop: CASRLGGEPVNQPQHF. In DNA, the CDR3 is TGTGCCAGCAGGCTAGGCGGCGAACCCGTCAATCAGCCCCAGCATTTT. V and J are TRBV28 and TRBJ1-5; D is uncertain. The CDR3 contains 16 residues. The V gene's germline CDR1 is MDHEN and CDR2 SYDVKM. Trimming pared 6 bases from V and 3 bases from J, leaving 18 bases between.

This chain links TRBV28 with TRBJ1-5; weak D call: TRBD1 (5 bases). This CDR3 is built from 15 residues. The V gene lost 2 bases and the J gene lost 0 bases, with 8 bases spanning the gap. Germline V lookup: CDR1 MDHEN, CDR2 SYDVKM. The CDR3 region has the DNA TGTGCCAGCAGTTTAGCGGGACTTAGCAATCAGCCCCAGCATTTT. Translation gives CASSLAGLSNQPQHF.

The rearrangement links TRBV3-1 (or the pseudogene TRBV3-2) to TRBJ1-5; no clear D. V was trimmed by 1 base and J by 2 bases, leaving 3 bases between them. CDR1 and CDR2 from the germline V gene are LGHDT and YNNKEL (reference sequence). The CDR3 loop spans 13 amino acids. The CDR3 is CASSQAGNQPQHF. The CDR3 DNA is TGTGCCAGCAGCCAAGCGGGCAATCAGCCCCAGCATTTT.

The chain links TRBV15 to TRBJ2-5; 8 nucleotides agree with TRBD1. This CDR3 contains 13 residues. Germline-derived CDR1 and CDR2 are LNHNV and YYDKDF (reference sequence). Trimming took 7 bases from V and 4 from J; bases not matched to a gene: 5. CDR3 residues: CATNDRGGETQYF. The CDR3 DNA reads as TGTGCCACCAACGACAGGGGCGGAGAGACCCAGTACTTC. Full variable domain (missing parts from reference TRBV15 and TRBJ2-5): DAMVIQNPRYQVTQFGKPVTLSCSQTLNHNVMYWYQQKSSQAPKLLFHYYDKDFNNEADTPDNFQSRRPNTSFCFLDIRSPGLGDTAMYLCATNDRGGETQYFGPGTRLLVL.

This chain uses TRBV12-3 or TRBV12-4 with TRBJ2-1, with D hard to call. Between the trimmed V and J ends, which lost 5 bases and 7 bases, there was a span of 6 bases. This CDR3 has 11 residues. The CDR3 sequence: CASSPANEQFF. CDR3 nucleotide sequence: TGTGCCAGCAGTCCCGCGAATGAGCAGTTCTTC.

J is TRBJ2-1 and V is TRBV7-9, with 10 bases matching TRBD2. J was trimmed by 8 bases and V by 3 bases; bases with no gene match: 7. Germline CDR1 SEHNR, CDR2 FQNEAQ (reference sequence). The length of the CDR3 is 15 residues. The CDR3: CASSFSGGPLDEQFF. In nucleotides, the CDR3 is TGTGCCAGCAGCTTTAGCGGGGGGCCCCTCGATGAGCAGTTCTTC.

The V gene is TRBV30, the J gene TRBJ2-3, with D tentatively TRBD1 or TRBD2 (7 bases each). V was cut by 5 bases and J by 4 bases, with 13 bases left in between. The CDR3 sequence is 13 residues long. CDR1 and CDR2 (germline): GTSNPN, SVGIG (reference sequence). DNA for the CDR3: TGTGCCTGGGCCCAGGGGGGGGCAGATACGCAGTATTTT. It yields the protein CAWAQGGADTQYF. Together with reference TRBV30 and TRBJ2-3, the CDR3 gives the full variable domain: SQTIHQWPATLVQPVGSPLSLECTVEGTSNPNLYWYRQAAGRGLQLLFYSVGIGQISSEVPQNLSASRPQDRQFILSSKKLLLSDSGFYLCAWAQGGADTQYFGPGTRLTVL.

This clone was seen only once. The chain carries TRBV4-2 and TRBJ1-6, with 8 bases aligning to TRBD1. The CDR3 covers 16 residues. Losses at the gene ends were 4 bases for V and 10 bases for J; bases not matched to a gene: 12. Germline-derived CDR1 and CDR2 are LGHNA and YNFKEQ. CDR3 bases: TGTGCCAGCAGCCGTGCGACGGACAGGGAGGTCTCACCCCTCCACTTT. Its protein is CASSRATDREVSPLHF.